One sample yielded the 10 T cell receptor beta chains listed below, sequenced in a study of T cells in Graves' hyperthyroidism and ophthalmopathy. Amplified regions were TCR beta CDR3 sequences from RNA transcripts. The study used the HTBI primer set for a first-round RT-PCR of the TCR CDR3. TCRdb reprocessed the multiplex PCR reads via MiXCR and lists one record per CDR3 protein. The data show some 690,000 distinct CDR3 sequences, 15% to 20% seen once. Source material: blood. All receptors derive from a man aged 50-59 years with Graves' hyperthyroidism.

This clonotype was counted only a few times. The CDR3 loop reads CATSRGLASSYNEQFF. Written as DNA, the CDR3 is TGTGCCACCAGCAGAGGACTAGCTAGCTCCTACAATGAGCAGTTCTTC. The gene calls are TRBV15 and TRBJ2-1; 7 bases are shared with TRBD2. In germline, CDR1 is LNHNV, CDR2 YYDKDF (reference sequence). CDR3 length: 16 residues. V gave up 1 base and J gave up 0 bases; unmatched junction bases: 3. Looking up the rest from reference TRBV15 and TRBJ2-1 gives the full variable domain: DAMVIQNPRYQVTQFGKPVTLSCSQTLNHNVMYWYQQKSSQAPKLLFHYYDKDFNNEADTPDNFQSRRPNTSFCFLDIRSPGLGDTAMYLCATSRGLASSYNEQFFGPGTRLTVL.

On this clonotype itself: This may stem from a read error, because a much larger clone lies one nucleotide away. The chain joins TRBV5-1 to TRBJ2-5; D is unresolved. Germline values: CDR1 SGHRS, CDR2 YFSETQ. CDR3 length: 15 residues. V was shortened by 4 bases and J by 4 bases, with 17 bases between the two germline ends. The CDR3 coding sequence is TGCGCCAGCAGCAATCAAGCTAGGAGTTCAGAGACCCAGTACTTC. Protein: CASSNQARSSETQYF.

This clonotype was seen more than once but under ten times. The chain employs TRBV20-1 and TRBJ2-3, with 9 bases lining up with TRBD1. The CDR3 consists of 14 residues. The germline CDR1 and CDR2 sequences are DFQATT and SNEGSKA (reference sequence). J lost 4 bases, V lost 4 bases, and 6 bases had no gene match. Here the CDR3 reads CSATGQGGPDTQYF. The CDR3 DNA follows: TGCAGTGCTACGGGACAGGGAGGCCCAGATACGCAGTATTTT.

This clonotype occurred a few times. Given a much more abundant clone one base away, this may be a read error. Likely a read error: the CDR3 ends without its conserved phenylalanine or tryptophan. The V and J genes are TRBV20-1 and TRBJ2-7, with D possibly matching TRBD2 (6 bases). Germline V CDR1 and CDR2: DFQATT, SNEGSKA (reference sequence). With 5 bases removed from V and 0 bases from J, the gap between germline ends came to 14 bases. The CDR3 consists of 14 residues. The CDR3 DNA reads as TGCAGTGCTGCCCCGGGACTCAGCTCCTACGAGCAGTACCTC. Its protein product is CSAAPGLSSYEQYL.

This clonotype came up a few times. The chain links TRBV4-2 to TRBJ2-7, with 12 positions matching TRBD2. In germline, CDR1 is LGHNA, CDR2 YNFKEQ. The CDR3 spans 14 residues. J was trimmed by 7 bases and V by 2 bases; bases with no gene match: 3. For the CDR3, the DNA is TGTGCCAGCAGCCAAACGACTAGCGGGAGAGAGCAGTACTTC. Translated: CASSQTTSGREQYF.

This clonotype was observed a few times. The gene calls are TRBV4-1 and TRBJ2-7, with TRBD2 matching 7 bases. This CDR3 is built from 13 residues. J lost 5 bases, V lost 4 bases, and 5 bases had no gene match. Per the germline V gene, CDR1 is MGHRA and CDR2 is YSYEKL. CDR3 protein: CASSRITSDEQYF. The CDR3 DNA sequence: TGCGCCAGCAGCCGGATCACTAGCGACGAGCAGTACTTC.

In this sample, this clonotype turned up a few times. The chain is built from TRBV19 and TRBJ1-5; TRBD1 might be the D (5 bases). The germline CDR1 and CDR2 sequences are LNHDA and SQIVND (reference sequence). The V end was cut by 6 bases, the J end by 10 bases, with 25 bases between. There are 16 residues in the CDR3. In DNA form, the CDR3 reads TGTGCCAGTAGCCCTTCAGGTGGGGCTAGGGTGATTCCCCAGCATTTT. It codes for CASSPSGGARVIPQHF.

Ten or more counts support this clonotype. V is TRBV30 and J is TRBJ1-6; 10 bases are a match to TRBD1. The V segment lost 3 bases and the J segment 5 bases; nucleotides outside the gene matches: 4. The CDR3 spans 15 residues. Germline V gives CDR1 GTSNPN, CDR2 SVGIG (reference sequence). CDR3 in DNA: TGTGCCTGGAGCAGACAGGGGGCAAATAATTCACCCCTCCACTTT. Amino acids: CAWSRQGANNSPLHF.

This clonotype was picked up a small number of times. The rearrangement joins TRBV5-1 to TRBJ1-3; no firm D call. The V gene lost 4 bases and the J gene lost 5 bases, with 10 bases spanning the gap. The CDR3 loop spans 13 amino acids. CDR1 is SGHRS, CDR2 YFSETQ, per germline. The CDR3 nucleotides read TGCGCCAGCAGCCCGGAGGATAGAAACACCATATATTTT. Its translation is CASSPEDRNTIYF.

In its sample, this clonotype was seen a few times. The V gene is TRBV6-1, the J gene TRBJ2-3, with D possibly TRBD2 on 5 matching bases. Deletions cut 6 bases from V and 0 bases from J, with 10 bases between. CDR1 is MNHNS, CDR2 SASEGT, per germline. This CDR3 spans 14 amino acids. CDR3 nucleotide sequence: TGTGCCAGCAGCGGACTCCCAAGCACAGATACGCAGTATTTT. Residues: CASSGLPSTDTQYF.